These T cell receptor beta chains were read from a single sample in a study of blood T cell repertoires in COVID-19. Repertoires were generated with immunoSEQ multiplex PCR, while TCRdb's copy carries only in-frame clones and drops some. This table holds 400,000 to 450,000 clones, around 90% found once. Sequenced sample: peripheral blood. These receptor sequences come from a man in his late teens or twenties with COVID-19, enrolled during active disease. Each CDR3 is given with its conserved first and last residue. The order of the fields is CDR3 length, J gene, D gene, clone size, V gene, CDR3 protein, CDR3 DNA. A D gene is named only where the DNA matches it firmly. The size entry is marked missing in some rows and otherwise reads once, few, many or a size class.

length: 12; J: TRBJ2-3; D: TRBD1; size: NA; V: TRBV2; CDR3: CASRDREDTQYF; DNA: TGTGCCAGCCGGGACAGGGAAGATACGCAGTATTTT
length: 15; J: TRBJ1-6; D: TRBD1; size: NA; V: TRBV14; CDR3: CASSKQGPTLSPLHF; DNA: TGTGCCAGCAGCAAACAGGGGCCCACCCTTTCACCCCTCCACTTT
length: 14; J: TRBJ1-2; D: NA; size: NA; V: TRBV4-1; CDR3: CASSQVGSLYGYTF; DNA: TGCGCCAGCAGCCAAGTGGGCAGCCTCTATGGCTACACCTTC
length: 13; J: TRBJ1-5; D: NA; size: NA; V: TRBV25-1; CDR3: CASSDQGSQPQHF; DNA: TGTGCCAGCAGTGATCAGGGCTCTCAGCCCCAGCATTTT
length: 16; J: TRBJ1-5; D: TRBD1; size: few; V: TRBV5-6; CDR3: CASSHRQGAYIQPQHF; DNA: TGTGCCAGCAGCCACCGACAGGGGGCGTATATTCAGCCCCAGCATTTT
length: 15; J: TRBJ1-2; D: TRBD1; size: NA; V: TRBV3-1/TRBV3-2; CDR3: CASSQGAQGLSGYTF; DNA: TGTGCCAGCAGCCAAGGGGCACAGGGGCTTAGTGGCTACACCTTC
length: 17; J: TRBJ2-5; D: NA; size: NA; V: TRBV15; CDR3: CATSRVLGARLYETQYF; DNA: TGTGCCACCAGCAGAGTATTAGGGGCAAGGCTTTATGAGACCCAGTACTTC
length: 12; J: TRBJ2-1; D: TRBD1; size: NA; V: TRBV6-6; CDR3: CASSTGVYEQFF; DNA: TGTGCCAGCAGTACAGGGGTTTATGAGCAGTTCTTC
length: 15; J: TRBJ1-5; D: TRBD1; size: once; V: TRBV27; CDR3: CASSSETGNNQPQHF; DNA: TGTGCCAGCAGTTCCGAGACAGGGAACAATCAGCCCCAGCATTTT
length: 15; J: TRBJ2-1; D: NA; size: NA; V: TRBV4-1; CDR3: CASSQDSNSYNEQFF; DNA: TGCGCCAGCAGCCAAGATTCCAACTCCTACAATGAGCAGTTCTTC
length: 13; J: TRBJ2-2; D: NA; size: NA; V: TRBV28; CDR3: CASTSASTGELFF; DNA: TGTGCCAGTACAAGCGCGAGCACCGGGGAGCTGTTTTTT
length: 18; J: TRBJ1-4; D: TRBD1; size: NA; V: TRBV10-1; CDR3: CASSAGTGNETTNEKLFF; DNA: TGCGCCAGCAGCGCCGGGACAGGGAACGAGACAACTAATGAAAAACTGTTTTTT
length: 14; J: TRBJ2-1; D: TRBD2; size: NA; V: TRBV7-3; CDR3: CASSLLGTSHEQFF; DNA: TGTGCCAGCAGCTTACTTGGGACTAGCCATGAGCAGTTCTTC
length: 14; J: TRBJ2-1; D: TRBD2; size: NA; V: TRBV7-2; CDR3: CASSPGGANNEQFF; DNA: TGTGCCAGCAGCCCGGGGGGGGCCAACAATGAGCAGTTCTTC
length: 12; J: TRBJ1-2; D: NA; size: NA; V: TRBV6-5; CDR3: CASSGLDYGYTF; DNA: TGTGCCAGCTCGGGGTTAGACTATGGCTACACCTTC
length: 15; J: TRBJ2-2; D: TRBD1; size: NA; V: TRBV11-3; CDR3: CASSPQGRYTGELFF; DNA: TGTGCCAGCAGCCCACAGGGGCGATACACCGGGGAGCTGTTTTTT
length: 17; J: TRBJ2-2; D: TRBD1; size: NA; V: TRBV5-6; CDR3: CASSPEVGQGNTGELFF; DNA: TGTGCCAGCAGCCCGGAAGTAGGACAGGGGAACACCGGGGAGCTGTTTTTT
length: 16; J: TRBJ1-5; D: TRBD1; size: once; V: TRBV19; CDR3: CASSIVRDRLNQPQHF; DNA: TGTGCCAGTAGTATAGTAAGGGACAGGCTTAATCAGCCCCAGCATTTT
length: 14; J: TRBJ1-1; D: TRBD1; size: NA; V: TRBV6-5; CDR3: CASGTGTGGTEAFF; DNA: TGTGCCAGTGGAACCGGGACAGGGGGCACTGAAGCTTTCTTT
length: 15; J: TRBJ2-2; D: TRBD2; size: NA; V: TRBV10-2; CDR3: CASRPSGGGTGELFF; DNA: TGCGCCAGCAGACCTAGCGGGGGGGGTACCGGGGAGCTGTTTTTT
length: 14; J: TRBJ2-1; D: NA; size: NA; V: TRBV11-2; CDR3: CASSLDAVSNEQFF; DNA: TGTGCCAGCAGCTTAGATGCGGTTTCCAATGAGCAGTTCTTC
length: 13; J: TRBJ2-7; D: NA; size: NA; V: TRBV6-1; CDR3: CASSELEGYEQYF; DNA: TGTGCCAGCAGTGAACTCGAGGGTTACGAGCAGTACTTC
length: 15; J: TRBJ2-3; D: TRBD2; size: NA; V: TRBV3-1/TRBV3-2; CDR3: CASSPELAGGDTQYF; DNA: TGTGCCAGCAGCCCGGAATTAGCGGGTGGAGATACGCAGTATTTT
length: 15; J: TRBJ1-4; D: NA; size: NA; V: TRBV6-5; CDR3: CASSPQFFENEKLFF; DNA: TGTGCCAGCAGCCCACAGTTTTTTGAGAATGAAAAACTGTTTTTT
length: 13; J: TRBJ1-1; D: TRBD1; size: NA; V: TRBV5-4; CDR3: CASTSGQGPEAFF; DNA: TGTGCCAGCACTTCCGGACAGGGGCCTGAAGCTTTCTTT
length: 14; J: TRBJ1-1; D: NA; size: NA; V: TRBV2; CDR3: CASRDRTGATEAFF; DNA: TGTGCCAGCAGGGATCGTACTGGGGCCACTGAAGCTTTCTTT
length: 16; J: TRBJ2-1; D: TRBD1; size: NA; V: TRBV18; CDR3: CASSPPNRGAGNEQFF; DNA: TGTGCCAGCTCACCGCCGAACAGGGGCGCCGGGAATGAGCAGTTCTTC
length: 15; J: TRBJ2-5; D: TRBD1; size: NA; V: TRBV3-1/TRBV3-2; CDR3: CASSQAGQGRETQYF; DNA: TGTGCCAGCAGCCAGGCGGGACAGGGGCGCGAGACCCAGTACTTC
length: 15; J: TRBJ2-5; D: NA; size: NA; V: TRBV5-1; CDR3: CASSLEWASQETQYF; DNA: TGCGCCAGCAGCTTGGAATGGGCCTCCCAAGAGACCCAGTACTTC
length: 14; J: TRBJ2-1; D: TRBD2; size: NA; V: TRBV3-1/TRBV3-2; CDR3: CASSQGLAGNEQFF; DNA: TGTGCCAGCAGCCAAGGACTAGCGGGCAATGAGCAGTTCTTC
length: 12; J: TRBJ2-3; D: NA; size: NA; V: TRBV28; CDR3: CASTSNGDTQYF; DNA: TGTGCCAGCACCAGTAACGGGGATACGCAGTATTTT
length: 14; J: TRBJ2-4; D: NA; size: NA; V: TRBV27; CDR3: CASSLSTRKGIQYF; DNA: TGTGCCAGCAGTTTATCCACTAGAAAAGGCATTCAGTACTTC
length: 15; J: TRBJ1-5; D: TRBD1; size: NA; V: TRBV6-5; CDR3: CASSFDRGDDQPQHF; DNA: TGTGCCAGCAGTTTCGACAGGGGAGATGATCAGCCCCAGCATTTT
length: 13; J: TRBJ2-2; D: TRBD1; size: NA; V: TRBV27; CDR3: CASRTGAAGELFF; DNA: TGTGCCAGCAGGACAGGGGCGGCCGGGGAGCTGTTTTTT
length: 15; J: TRBJ2-1; D: NA; size: NA; V: TRBV7-9; CDR3: CASSGDGGSYNEQFF; DNA: TGTGCCAGCAGCGGGGACGGGGGTTCCTACAATGAGCAGTTCTTC
length: 14; J: TRBJ2-7; D: TRBD1; size: NA; V: TRBV4-1; CDR3: CASSQPGTGYEQYF; DNA: TGCGCCAGCAGCCAACCCGGGACAGGTTACGAGCAGTACTTC
length: 16; J: TRBJ2-1; D: TRBD2; size: NA; V: TRBV6-1; CDR3: CASSEISGTNGDEQFF; DNA: TGTGCCAGCAGTGAAATTAGCGGGACCAATGGGGATGAGCAGTTCTTC
length: 13; J: TRBJ2-3; D: TRBD2; size: NA; V: TRBV7-9; CDR3: CASWGGSWNTQYF; DNA: TGTGCCAGCTGGGGGGGATCTTGGAATACGCAGTATTTT
length: 14; J: TRBJ2-2; D: NA; size: NA; V: TRBV6-6; CDR3: CASSYSREVGELFF; DNA: TGTGCCAGCAGTTACTCCAGGGAAGTCGGGGAGCTGTTTTTT